The subject of this entry is one T cell receptor beta chain. This sample was taken from a study of identical twins. TCRdb reprocessed the 5' RACE reads via MiXCR and lists one record per CDR3 protein. The repertoire holds around 650,000 distinct CDR3 sequences, with roughly 6.6% as singletons. The CDR3 is 16 residues long. V was pared by 2 bases and J by 0 bases, with 8 bases between. In germline, CDR1 is LNHNV, CDR2 YYDKDF (reference sequence). The same sample was also used in a study of yellow fever vaccine responses in identical twins.

What was sequenced was PBMCs. The sequence derives from a woman younger than 30 in good health. The rearrangement uses TRBV15 and TRBJ1-6; no clear D. CDR3 in amino acids: CATSRFGSSYNSPLHF. In DNA, the CDR3 is TGTGCCACCAGCAGATTCGGGAGCTCCTATAATTCACCCCTCCACTTT.